Shown below are 23 T cell receptor beta chains from a single sample sequenced in a study of control samples from healthy donors and cancer patients. Generated by immunoSEQ multiplex PCR, the TCRdb table keeps only in-frame clones and is missing some. The table has about 130,000 clones, 80% to 95% seen once. The sample taken for sequencing was blood. These receptors originate from a young man in good health.

The chain recombines TRBV9 with TRBJ2-1, with D perhaps given as TRBD1 or TRBD2 (5 bases each). In germline, CDR1 is SGDLS, CDR2 YYNGEE. With 4 bases removed from V and 7 bases from J, the gap between germline ends came to 18 bases. The CDR3 is 15 amino acids. The DNA for the CDR3 is TGTGCCAGCAGCCCCGGTCCAGGGAGTGAAAATGAGCAGTTCTTC. This translates into CASSPGPGSENEQFF.

The chain couples TRBV11-2 to TRBJ2-7, with no clear D. V lost 3 bases, J lost 7 bases, and 10 bases lay in between. This CDR3 has 12 residues. Germline values: CDR1 SGHAT, CDR2 FQNNGV. This CDR3 is CASSFVLTEQYF. In DNA, the CDR3 is TGTGCCAGCAGCTTCGTCTTAACGGAGCAGTACTTC.

The chain combines TRBV5-6 with TRBJ1-3; TRBD1 agrees at 9 bases. Germline lookup yields CDR1 SGHDT and CDR2 YYEEEE. The CDR3 contains 15 residues. V lost 5 bases to trimming and J lost 4 bases; unmatched junction nucleotides: 7. The CDR3 nucleotides read TGTGCCAGCAGAACAGGGGGCGTTCCGGGAAACACCATATATTTT. Its protein product is CASRTGGVPGNTIYF.

This chain links TRBV30 with TRBJ1-1; tentatively, D is TRBD1 (6 bases). CDR1 and CDR2 (germline): GTSNPN, SVGIG (reference sequence). V shed 5 bases and J shed 1 base, with 8 bases lying between them. The CDR3 runs 12 residues. CDR3 sequence: CAWATGNTEAFF. The CDR3, as DNA: TGTGCCTGGGCGACAGGGAACACTGAAGCTTTCTTT.

The chain carries TRBV12-3 or TRBV12-4 and TRBJ1-2; unclear D gene. The CDR3 is 13 amino acids. Between the trimmed V and J ends, which lost 3 bases and 5 bases, there was a span of 10 bases. Here the CDR3 reads CASSFKGRYGYTF. Written as DNA, the CDR3 is TGTGCCAGCAGTTTCAAGGGTCGTTATGGCTACACCTTC.

The CDR3 coding sequence is TGTGCCAGCAGCTTACGGGGACTCACCGGGGAGCTGTTTTTT. Translating it yields CASSLRGLTGELFF. This chain joins TRBV13 and TRBJ2-2, with D perhaps TRBD2 (6 bases). Germline values: CDR1 PRHDT, CDR2 FYEKMQ (reference sequence). CDR3 length equals 14 residues. Trimming took off 2 bases at V and 4 bases at J, with 8 bases between the two ends. The full variable domain, completed using reference TRBV13 and TRBJ2-2, is AAGVIQSPRHLIKEKRETATLKCYPIPRHDTVYWYQQGPGQDPQFLISFYEKMQSDKGSIPDRFSAQQFSDYHSELNMSSLELGDSALYFCASSLRGLTGELFFGEGSRLTVL.

This clone was counted a single time. The chain is built from TRBV7-3 and TRBJ2-1; 8 nucleotides agree with TRBD2. This CDR3 is built from 18 residues. Looked up from germline, CDR1 is SGHTA and CDR2 is FQGTGA. V shed 0 bases, J shed 3 bases, and the junction held 10 bases outside the gene matches. CDR3 sequence: CASSLTARLARSYNEQFF. The CDR3 region has the DNA TGTGCCAGCAGCTTAACCGCGCGACTAGCGAGGAGCTACAATGAGCAGTTCTTC.

V and J are TRBV5-4 and TRBJ2-5, with D hard to call. Trimming shortened V by 1 base and J by 5 bases, and 12 bases separated the two germline ends. CDR1 SGHNT and CDR2 YYREEE come from the germline V gene (reference sequence). There are 14 residues in the CDR3. CDR3 nucleotides: TGTGCCAGCAGCTTGCTGGGTTCCCCGGAGACCCAGTACTTC. Translated: CASSLLGSPETQYF.

The J gene is TRBJ1-2, the V gene TRBV6-5; 9 bases are shared with TRBD1. Trimming took 6 bases from V and 7 from J; bases not matched to a gene: 6. This CDR3 comprises 13 residues. The germline V gene encodes CDR1 MNHEY and CDR2 SVGAGI. This chain's CDR3 is CASSQGQGGGYTF. CDR3 coding DNA: TGTGCCAGCAGCCAGGGACAGGGAGGTGGCTACACCTTC.

The chain has TRBV12-1 and TRBJ2-7. TRBV12-1 is deemed a pseudogene. CDR3 length: 16 amino acids. The CDR3 sequence: CASRTTGTQRSYEQYF. CDR3 nucleotides: TGTGCCAGCAGGACTACCGGGACCCAGAGATCCTACGAGCAGTACTTC.

The rearrangement joins TRBV30 to TRBJ1-3; D is ambiguous. The CDR3 is 11 residues long. Germline CDR1 reads GTSNPN; CDR2 reads SVGIG (reference sequence). Deletions cut 5 bases from V and 2 bases from J, with 4 bases between. The CDR3 region has the DNA TGTGCCTGGGGCGCTGGAAACACCATATATTTT. Translation gives CAWGAGNTIYF.

The CDR3 reads CASSQDGGGELFF. The CDR3 DNA reads as TGTGCCAGCAGCCAAGACGGCGGCGGGGAGCTGTTTTTT. This rearrangement joins TRBV3-1 (or the pseudogene TRBV3-2) to TRBJ2-2; D is uncertain. CDR3 size: 13 residues. Between the trimmed V and J ends, which lost 0 bases and 7 bases, there was a span of 6 bases. The germline V gene encodes CDR1 LGHDT and CDR2 YNNKEL (reference sequence).

V usage is TRBV2 and J usage is TRBJ2-7; 7 nucleotides line up with TRBD2. The germline V gene encodes CDR1 SNHLY and CDR2 FYNNEI. This CDR3 has 15 residues. V lost 5 bases and J lost 1; bases outside the gene matches: 8. The CDR3: CASSLRDGGSYEQYF. For the CDR3, the DNA is TGTGCCAGCAGTCTCCGGGACGGGGGGTCCTACGAGCAGTACTTC.

The CDR3 spells CASSLISARQETQYF. CDR3 DNA: TGTGCCAGCAGCTTAATATCCGCCAGGCAAGAGACCCAGTACTTC. The V and J genes are TRBV5-6 and TRBJ2-5; D is uncertain. The CDR3 is 15 amino acids. Germline lookup yields CDR1 SGHDT and CDR2 YYEEEE. V shed 2 bases and J shed 2 bases, with 13 bases lying between them.

The table lists this clone with a few counts. V and J are TRBV3-1 (or the pseudogene TRBV3-2) and TRBJ1-1; D is ambiguous. The CDR3 runs 14 residues. Germline loops: CDR1 LGHDT, CDR2 YNNKEL (reference sequence). The V end was cut by 4 bases, the J end by 4 bases, with 13 bases between. CDR3 sequence reads: CASSLGAGGTEAFF. The CDR3 bases are TGTGCCAGCAGCCTCGGAGCAGGAGGCACTGAAGCTTTCTTT.

The CDR3, as DNA: TGTGCCAGCAGTCCGACAGGGTCGCTCTACAATGAGCAGTTCTTC. Translated, it gives CASSPTGSLYNEQFF. V and J are TRBV27 and TRBJ2-1, with 7 positions matching TRBD1. Germline-derived CDR1 and CDR2 are MNHEY and SMNVEV (reference sequence). This CDR3 is 15 amino acids long. V lost 5 bases to trimming and J lost 3 bases; unmatched junction nucleotides: 7.

This clone was picked up one time. V usage is TRBV6-2 or TRBV6-3 and J usage is TRBJ2-7; 7 bases match TRBD1. The CDR3 length is 14 residues. Per the germline V gene, CDR1 is MNHEY and CDR2 is SVGEGT. The V and J ends lost 5 bases and 2 bases, in that order; junction bases with no gene match: 6. The CDR3 region is CASSKTGIPYEQYF. Written as DNA, the CDR3 is TGTGCCAGCAGTAAGACAGGGATCCCCTACGAGCAGTACTTC.

The V call is TRBV5-1, the J call TRBJ2-5, with D unclear. This CDR3 region has 13 residues. The V end was cut by 0 bases, the J end by 5 bases, with 8 bases between. Germline CDR1 and CDR2: SGHRS and YFSETQ. CDR3 sequence (DNA): TGCGCCAGCAGCTTGGACGGCCCCGAGACCCAGTACTTC. Residues: CASSLDGPETQYF.

The DNA of the CDR3 is TGCGCCAGCAGCTGGGGGACAGGCGGAGTAGCTTTCTTT. Amino acid sequence: CASSWGTGGVAFF. The chain is built from TRBV5-1 and TRBJ1-1; 8 bases match TRBD1. Germline CDR1 is SGHRS and CDR2 is YFSETQ. CDR3 length equals 13 residues. Trimming took 3 bases from V and 10 from J; bases not matched to a gene: 8.

Concerning this clone itself: Other DNA sequences of this sample code for an identical CDR3. The chain couples TRBV9 to TRBJ2-5, with D hard to call. Germline V gene sequence: CDR1 SGDLS, CDR2 YYNGEE. The V gene lost 0 bases and the J gene lost 5 bases, with 8 bases spanning the gap. The CDR3 runs 13 residues. The CDR3 DNA follows: TGTGCCAGCAGCGTAGATGGCAGGGAGACCCAGTACTTC. Protein: CASSVDGRETQYF. The full variable domain, with the rest looked up from reference TRBV9 and TRBJ2-5, is DSGVTQTPKHLITATGQRVTLRCSPRSGDLSVYWYQQSLDQGLQFLIQYYNGEERAKGNILERFSAQQFPDLHSELNLSSLELGDSALYFCASSVDGRETQYFGPGTRLLVL.

About this clone: An end of the junction does not agree with germline; a read error may underlie this. The chain has TRBV6-4 and TRBJ2-2; the match to TRBD1 covers 8 bases. The CDR3 spans 14 residues. Germline lookup yields CDR1 MRHNA and CDR2 SNTAGT. CDR3 nucleotide sequence: TGTGCCAGCAGGGACTCAGGGGGCCCCGGGGAGCTGTTTTTT. Its protein product is CASRDSGGPGELFF.

The V and J genes are TRBV2 and TRBJ2-7; 11 nucleotides line up with TRBD1. Germline V gene data show CDR1 as SNHLY and CDR2 as FYNNEI. This CDR3 comprises 16 residues. V shed 3 bases and J 1 base; nucleotides not matched to a gene: 5. This CDR3 is CASSEVGTGGSYEQYF. The CDR3 DNA is TGTGCCAGCAGTGAGGTGGGGACAGGGGGGTCCTACGAGCAGTACTTC.

The V gene is TRBV5-1, the J gene TRBJ2-1; D may be TRBD1 or TRBD2 (6 bases each). Germline V lookup: CDR1 SGHRS, CDR2 YFSETQ. The CDR3 extends over 13 amino acids. Trimming shortened V by 9 bases and J by 1 base, and 11 bases separated the two germline ends. The chain's CDR3 is CATKGGSYNEQFF. DNA for the CDR3: TGCGCCACCAAGGGGGGATCCTACAATGAGCAGTTCTTC.